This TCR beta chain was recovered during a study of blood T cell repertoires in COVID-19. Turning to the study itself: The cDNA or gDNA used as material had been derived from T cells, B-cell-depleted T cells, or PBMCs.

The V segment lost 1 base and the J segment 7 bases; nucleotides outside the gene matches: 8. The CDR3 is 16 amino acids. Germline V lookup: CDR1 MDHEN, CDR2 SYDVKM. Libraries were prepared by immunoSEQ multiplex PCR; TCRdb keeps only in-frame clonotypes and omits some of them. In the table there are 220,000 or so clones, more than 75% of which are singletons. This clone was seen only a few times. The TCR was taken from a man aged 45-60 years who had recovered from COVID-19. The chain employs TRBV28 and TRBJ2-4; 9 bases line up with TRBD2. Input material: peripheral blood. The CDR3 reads CASSLSEAGGMNIQYF. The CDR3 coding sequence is TGTGCCAGCAGTTTATCGGAAGCGGGAGGTATGAACATTCAGTACTTC. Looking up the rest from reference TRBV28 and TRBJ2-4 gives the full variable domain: DVKVTQSSRYLVKRTGEKVFLECVQDMDHENMFWYRQDPGLGLRLIYFSYDVKMKEKGDIPEGYSVSREKKERFSLILESASTNQTSMYLCASSLSEAGGMNIQYFGAGTRLSVL.